A selection of T cell receptor beta chains follows, all from one sample in a study of beta chain features in type 1 diabetes. Using immunoSEQ multiplex PCR, the repertoire was profiled, and TCRdb retains in-frame clones only, with some absent. This table holds tens of thousands of clones, over 45% found once. Sample: central memory CD4+ T cells from blood. The origin of the receptors is a woman between 18 and 30 years old in good health. CDR3s include the opening cysteine and the closing phenylalanine or tryptophan. The D gene is left open where the match is weak. Only part of the rows carry a size: once, few, many, or a class if the clone is expanded.

d_call	v_call	clone_size	j_call	cdr3_aa	cdr3_nt
-	TRBV5-1	-	TRBJ2-5	CASSSDSNQETQYF	TGCGCCAGCAGCTCCGACAGCAATCAAGAGACCCAGTACTTC
-	TRBV7-2	few	TRBJ2-3	CASSPRGDSTDTQYF	TGTGCCAGCAGCCCCCGCGGAGATAGCACAGATACGCAGTATTTT
-	TRBV6-1	-	TRBJ1-5	CASSDGGTQPQHF	TGTGCCAGCAGTGATGGAGGGACCCAGCCCCAGCATTTT
TRBD1	TRBV7-2	-	TRBJ2-7	CASSSRTGAAVYEQYF	TGTGCCAGCAGCTCCAGGACAGGAGCTGCAGTTTACGAGCAGTACTTT
-	TRBV30	-	TRBJ2-5	CAWDLQRETQYF	TGTGCCTGGGACTTACAACGAGAGACCCAGTACTTC
-	TRBV5-1	few	TRBJ2-3	CASSSLGAPGPEIAEDTQYF	TGCGCCAGCAGCTCCTTGGGGGCCCCGGGACCCGAGATCGCAGAGGATACGCAGTATTTT
TRBD2	TRBV10-1	-	TRBJ2-7	CATQFTASGSYEQYF	TGCGCCACCCAATTCACGGCTAGCGGCTCCTACGAGCAGTACTTC
TRBD1	TRBV6-4	-	TRBJ2-1	CASSGQGQGEQFF	TGTGCCAGCAGCGGACAGGGGCAGGGTGAGCAGTTCTTC
TRBD1	TRBV7-9	-	TRBJ2-7	CASSLVARPGQGANEQYF	TGTGCCAGCAGCTTAGTGGCGAGACCGGGACAGGGGGCCAACGAGCAGTACTTC
TRBD1	TRBV6-1	-	TRBJ1-2	CASTPGDSWNYGYTF	TGTGCCAGCACCCCTGGGGACAGTTGGAACTATGGCTACACCTTC
-	TRBV7-9	-	TRBJ1-1	CASSLQNTEAFF	TGTGCCAGCAGCTTACAGAACACTGAAGCTTTCTTT
TRBD1	TRBV7-3	few	TRBJ2-2	CASSSQTGANTGELFF	TGTGCCAGCAGCTCTCAGACAGGGGCGAACACCGGGGAGCTGTTTTTT
TRBD2	TRBV7-7	-	TRBJ2-7	CASSLISGAEDGEKTYEQYF	TGTGCCAGCAGCTTAATTAGCGGGGCAGAGGACGGGGAAAAAACCTACGAGCAGTACTTC
-	TRBV5-1	-	TRBJ1-5	CASSLAGIRDQPQHF	TGCGCCAGCAGCTTGGCAGGGATTCGCGATCAGCCCCAGCATTTT
TRBD2	TRBV7-8	once	TRBJ2-2	CASSLITSGRNTGELFF	TGTGCCAGCAGCTTAATCACTAGCGGGAGGAACACCGGGGAGCTGTTTTTT
-	TRBV10-3	-	TRBJ1-4	CAISESQGGGEKLFF	TGTGCCATCAGTGAGTCGCAGGGAGGAGGGGAAAAACTGTTTTTT
-	TRBV14	few	TRBJ2-2	CASSQGLVVTGELFF	TGTGCCAGCAGCCAAGGACTAGTTGTCACCGGGGAGCTGTTTTTT
TRBD2	TRBV12-5	few	TRBJ2-1	CASGLATGGSYNEQFF	TGTGCTAGTGGTTTGGCTACGGGGGGGTCCTACAATGAGCAGTTCTTC